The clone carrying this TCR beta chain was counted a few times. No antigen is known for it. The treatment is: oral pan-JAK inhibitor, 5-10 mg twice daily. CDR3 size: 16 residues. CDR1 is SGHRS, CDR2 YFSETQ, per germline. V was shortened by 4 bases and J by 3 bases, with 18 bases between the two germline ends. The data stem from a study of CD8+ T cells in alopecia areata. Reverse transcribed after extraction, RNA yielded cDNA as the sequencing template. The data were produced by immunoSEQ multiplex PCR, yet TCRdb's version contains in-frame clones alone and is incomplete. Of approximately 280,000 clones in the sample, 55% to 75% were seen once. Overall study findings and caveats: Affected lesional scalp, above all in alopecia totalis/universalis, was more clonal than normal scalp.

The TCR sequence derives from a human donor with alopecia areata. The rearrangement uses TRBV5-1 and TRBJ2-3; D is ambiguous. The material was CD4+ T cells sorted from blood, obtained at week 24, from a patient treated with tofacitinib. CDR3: CASSRKLGQRTDTQYF. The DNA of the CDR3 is TGCGCCAGCAGCCGGAAACTTGGGCAAAGGACAGATACGCAGTATTTT.